This record concerns one TCR beta chain sequence. Its antigen remains unknown. The record originates from a study of tumor-infiltrating lymphocytes in primary liver carcinoma. Study-level information: Through surgical resection, the patients' primary liver carcinoma was treated. Roughly 3.5 to 8 million productive TCRbeta reads were obtained per sample, with similar numbers across tissue types. Study-level findings and limits: When set against blood, tumors had a significantly higher top-250-clone fraction (p = 0.039).

TCR beta cDNA was made from roughly 450 ng total RNA with a constant-region primer. Employing slightly modified ARM-PCR, three nested multiplex PCR rounds were run, and these gave rise to the TCR beta libraries. TCRdb itself ran the multiplex PCR reads through MiXCR, one entry per CDR3 protein. The sample lists 300,000 to 350,000 distinct CDR3 sequences, less than 65% occurring once. Out of unsorted whole blood came the blood RNA, and germline DNA was extracted as well. Investigators obtained about 3.9 milliliters of peripheral blood ahead of surgery. The origin of this receptor is a man aged 35-49 years with primary liver carcinoma and hepatitis B virus infection. Sequencing was performed on peripheral blood.

The chain's CDR3 is CASSLTSATTDTQYF. CDR3 nucleotide sequence: TGTGCCAGCAGTTTAACTAGCGCGACCACAGATACGCAGTATTTT. V and J are TRBV28 and TRBJ2-3, with 7 bases lining up with TRBD2. V lost 2 bases, J lost 2 bases, and 4 bases stayed unmatched. The CDR3 is 15 amino acids. Germline-derived CDR1 and CDR2 are MDHEN and SYDVKM.